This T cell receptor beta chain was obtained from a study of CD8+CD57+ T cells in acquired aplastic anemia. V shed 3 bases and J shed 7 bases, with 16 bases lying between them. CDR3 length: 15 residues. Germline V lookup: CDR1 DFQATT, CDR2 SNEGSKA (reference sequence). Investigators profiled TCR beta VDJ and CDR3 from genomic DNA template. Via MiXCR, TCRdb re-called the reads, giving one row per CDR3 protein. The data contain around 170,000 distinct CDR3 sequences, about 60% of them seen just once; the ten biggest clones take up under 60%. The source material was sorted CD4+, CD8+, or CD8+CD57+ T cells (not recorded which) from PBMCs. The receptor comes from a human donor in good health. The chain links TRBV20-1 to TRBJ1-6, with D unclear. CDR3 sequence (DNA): TGCAGTGCTAGTTCCGGGGTGGGAGGGAATTCACCCCTCCACTTT. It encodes CSASSGVGGNSPLHF.